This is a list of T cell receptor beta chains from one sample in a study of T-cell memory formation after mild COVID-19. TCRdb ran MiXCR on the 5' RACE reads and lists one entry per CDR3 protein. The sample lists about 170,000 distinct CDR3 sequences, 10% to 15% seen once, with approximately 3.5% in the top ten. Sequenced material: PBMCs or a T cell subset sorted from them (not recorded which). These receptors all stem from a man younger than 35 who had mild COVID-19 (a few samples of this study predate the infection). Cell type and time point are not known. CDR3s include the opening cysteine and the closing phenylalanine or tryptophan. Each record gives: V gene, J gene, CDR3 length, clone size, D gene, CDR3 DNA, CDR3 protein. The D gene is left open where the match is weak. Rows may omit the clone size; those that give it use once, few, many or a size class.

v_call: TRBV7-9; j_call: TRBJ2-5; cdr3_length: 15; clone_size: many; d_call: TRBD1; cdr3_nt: TGTGCCAGCAGCTCGGGACAGGGCTCGGGAGAGACCCAGTACTTC; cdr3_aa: CASSSGQGSGETQYF
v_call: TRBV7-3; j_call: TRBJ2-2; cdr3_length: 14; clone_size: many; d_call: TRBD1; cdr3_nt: TGTGCCAGCAGCTCCGGACAGGGGGCCGGGGAGCTGTTTTTT; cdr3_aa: CASSSGQGAGELFF
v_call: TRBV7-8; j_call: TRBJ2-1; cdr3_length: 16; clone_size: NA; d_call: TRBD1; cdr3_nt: TGTGCCAGCAGCTTAATGGACAGGGGGTACTACAATGAGCAGTTCTTC; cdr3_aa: CASSLMDRGYYNEQFF
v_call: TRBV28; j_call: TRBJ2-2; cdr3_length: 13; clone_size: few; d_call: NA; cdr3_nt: TGTGCCAGCCTTAGGCGGGTCACCGGGGAGCTGTTTTTT; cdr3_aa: CASLRRVTGELFF
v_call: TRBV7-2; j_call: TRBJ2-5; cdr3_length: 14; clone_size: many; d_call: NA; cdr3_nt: TGTGCCAGCAGCTTTTACCGGAGGCAAGAGACCCAGTACTTC; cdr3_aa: CASSFYRRQETQYF
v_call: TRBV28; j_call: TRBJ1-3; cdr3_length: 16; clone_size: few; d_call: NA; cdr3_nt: TGTGCCAGCAGTTTAAGCCCGCAGGCCTCTGGAAACACCATATATTTT; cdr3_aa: CASSLSPQASGNTIYF
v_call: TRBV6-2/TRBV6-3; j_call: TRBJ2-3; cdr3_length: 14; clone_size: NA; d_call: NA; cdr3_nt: TGTGCCAGCAGTTACTCATGGGGGGGCAGTACGCAGTATTTT; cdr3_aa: CASSYSWGGSTQYF
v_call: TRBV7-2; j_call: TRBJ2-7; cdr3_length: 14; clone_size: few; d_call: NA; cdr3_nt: TGTGCCAGCAGCTTAGCGACGGGGGCCTACGAGCAGTACTTC; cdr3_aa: CASSLATGAYEQYF
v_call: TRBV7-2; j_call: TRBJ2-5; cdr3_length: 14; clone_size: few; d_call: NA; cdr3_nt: TGTGCCAGCAGGATGACTAATGAACCAGGGACCCAGTACTTC; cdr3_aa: CASRMTNEPGTQYF
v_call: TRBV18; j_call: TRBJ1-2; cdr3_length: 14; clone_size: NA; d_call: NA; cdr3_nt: TGTGCCAGCTCACCTTACCGGGAGGAGGATGGCTACACCTTC; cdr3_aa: CASSPYREEDGYTF
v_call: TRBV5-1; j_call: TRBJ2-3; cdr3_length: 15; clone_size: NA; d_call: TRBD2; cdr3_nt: TGCGCCAGCAGCTTGTCTAGCGGGGGGCCAGATACGCAGTATTTT; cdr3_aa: CASSLSSGGPDTQYF
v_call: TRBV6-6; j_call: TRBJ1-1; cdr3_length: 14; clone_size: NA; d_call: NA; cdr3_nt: TGTGCCAGCAGTTACGGGGGGGCTATCACTGAAGCTTTCTTT; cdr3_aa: CASSYGGAITEAFF
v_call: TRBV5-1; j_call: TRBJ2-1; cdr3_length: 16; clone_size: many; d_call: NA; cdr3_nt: TGCGCCAGCAGCTCCTACGGGACGGAGAGTGGCAATGAGCAGTTCTTC; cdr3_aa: CASSSYGTESGNEQFF
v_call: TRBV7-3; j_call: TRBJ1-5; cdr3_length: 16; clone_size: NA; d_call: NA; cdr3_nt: TGTGCCAGCAGCTTGAAGGGCATCTTGAGCAATCAGCCCCAGCATTTT; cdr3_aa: CASSLKGILSNQPQHF
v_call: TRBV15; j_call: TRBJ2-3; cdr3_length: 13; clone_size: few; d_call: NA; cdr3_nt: TGTGCCACCAGCAGAGATCTTAGCTCTGCGCAGTATTTT; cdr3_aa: CATSRDLSSAQYF
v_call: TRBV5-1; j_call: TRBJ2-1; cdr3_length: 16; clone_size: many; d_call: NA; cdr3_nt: TGCGCCAGCAGCTTGTCGGTGGGCCTCTGGAGCGGAGAGCAGTTCTTC; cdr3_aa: CASSLSVGLWSGEQFF
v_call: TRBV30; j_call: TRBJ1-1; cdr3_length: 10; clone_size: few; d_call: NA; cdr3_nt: TGTGCCTTGGGGAACTGGGAAGCTTTCTTT; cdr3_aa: CALGNWEAFF
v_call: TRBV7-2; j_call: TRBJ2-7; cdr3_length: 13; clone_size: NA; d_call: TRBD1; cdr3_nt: TGTGCCAGCAGCTTATACAGGGGGCCCGAGCAGTACTTC; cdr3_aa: CASSLYRGPEQYF